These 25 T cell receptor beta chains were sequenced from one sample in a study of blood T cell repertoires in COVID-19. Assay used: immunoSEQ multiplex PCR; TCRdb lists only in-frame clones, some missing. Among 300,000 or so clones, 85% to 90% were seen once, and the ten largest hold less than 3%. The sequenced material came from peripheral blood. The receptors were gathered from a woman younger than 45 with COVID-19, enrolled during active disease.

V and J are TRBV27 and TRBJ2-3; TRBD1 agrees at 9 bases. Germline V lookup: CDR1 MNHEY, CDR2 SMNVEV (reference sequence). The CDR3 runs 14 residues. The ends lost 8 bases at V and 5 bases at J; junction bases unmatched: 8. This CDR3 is CASAAGTGRDTQYF. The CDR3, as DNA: TGTGCCAGCGCAGCCGGGACAGGGCGAGATACGCAGTATTTT.

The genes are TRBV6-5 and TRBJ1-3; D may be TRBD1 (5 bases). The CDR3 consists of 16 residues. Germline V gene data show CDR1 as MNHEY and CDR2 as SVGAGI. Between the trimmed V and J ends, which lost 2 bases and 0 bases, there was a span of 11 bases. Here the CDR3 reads CASSYTQQGSGNTIYF. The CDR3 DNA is TGTGCCAGCAGTTACACACAGCAGGGCTCTGGAAACACCATATATTTT.

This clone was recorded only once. In nucleotides, the CDR3 is TGCGCCAGCAGCTTGGAAGGGGGTGATGGAAACACCATATATTTT. Protein: CASSLEGGDGNTIYF. V is TRBV5-1 and J is TRBJ1-3, with D maybe TRBD1 (6 bases). The CDR3 has 15 residues. Germline values: CDR1 SGHRS, CDR2 YFSETQ. Trimming removed 0 bases from V and 3 bases from J, with 10 bases in between.

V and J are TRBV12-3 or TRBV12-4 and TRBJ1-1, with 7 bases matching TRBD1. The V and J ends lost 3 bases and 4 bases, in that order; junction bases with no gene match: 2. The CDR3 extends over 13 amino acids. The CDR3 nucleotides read TGTGCCAGCAGTTTCAGGGGGAGCACTGAAGCTTTCTTT. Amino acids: CASSFRGSTEAFF.

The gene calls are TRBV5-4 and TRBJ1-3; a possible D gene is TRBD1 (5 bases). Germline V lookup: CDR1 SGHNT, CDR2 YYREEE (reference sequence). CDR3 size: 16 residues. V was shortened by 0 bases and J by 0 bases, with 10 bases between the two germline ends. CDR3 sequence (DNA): TGTGCCAGCAGCTTGGGGACACTAAACTCTGGAAACACCATATATTTT. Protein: CASSLGTLNSGNTIYF.

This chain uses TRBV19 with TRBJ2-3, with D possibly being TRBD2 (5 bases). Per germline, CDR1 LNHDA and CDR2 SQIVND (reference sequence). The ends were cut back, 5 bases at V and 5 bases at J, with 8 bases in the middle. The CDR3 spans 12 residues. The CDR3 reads CASSPRGDTQYF. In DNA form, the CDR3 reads TGTGCCAGTAGTCCACGGGGAGATACGCAGTATTTT.

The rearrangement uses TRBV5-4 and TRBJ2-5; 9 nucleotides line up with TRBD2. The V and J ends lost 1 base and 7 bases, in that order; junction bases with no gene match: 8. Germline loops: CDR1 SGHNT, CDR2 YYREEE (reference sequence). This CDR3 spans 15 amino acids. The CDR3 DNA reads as TGTGCCAGCAGCTTGAGCCTAGCGGGGTTCGGGACCCAGTACTTC. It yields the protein CASSLSLAGFGTQYF.

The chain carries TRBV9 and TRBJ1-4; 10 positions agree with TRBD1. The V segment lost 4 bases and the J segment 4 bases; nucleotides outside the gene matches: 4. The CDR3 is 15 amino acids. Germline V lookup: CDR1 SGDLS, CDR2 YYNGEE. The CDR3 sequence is CASSQRDRGNEKLFF. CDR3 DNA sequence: TGTGCCAGCAGCCAAAGGGACAGGGGTAATGAAAAACTGTTTTTT.

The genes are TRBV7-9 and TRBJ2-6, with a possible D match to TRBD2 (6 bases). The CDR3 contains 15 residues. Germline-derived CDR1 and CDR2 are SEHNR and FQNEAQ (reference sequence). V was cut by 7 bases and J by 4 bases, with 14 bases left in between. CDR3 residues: CASTGGSGGANVLTF. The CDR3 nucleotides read TGTGCCAGCACTGGAGGGAGCGGGGGGGCCAACGTCCTGACTTTC.

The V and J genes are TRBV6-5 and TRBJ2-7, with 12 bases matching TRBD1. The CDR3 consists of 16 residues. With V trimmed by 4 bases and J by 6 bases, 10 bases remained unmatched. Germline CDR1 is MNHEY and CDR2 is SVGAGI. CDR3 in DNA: TGTGCCAGCAGTTTAACTCCGGGACAGGGGGCACTCGAGCAGTACTTC. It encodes CASSLTPGQGALEQYF.

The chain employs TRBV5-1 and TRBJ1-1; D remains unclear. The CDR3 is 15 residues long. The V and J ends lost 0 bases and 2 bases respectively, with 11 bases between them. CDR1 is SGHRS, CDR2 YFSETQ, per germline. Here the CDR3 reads CASSLDRQVNTEAFF. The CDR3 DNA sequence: TGCGCCAGCAGCTTGGACCGGCAGGTCAACACTGAAGCTTTCTTT.

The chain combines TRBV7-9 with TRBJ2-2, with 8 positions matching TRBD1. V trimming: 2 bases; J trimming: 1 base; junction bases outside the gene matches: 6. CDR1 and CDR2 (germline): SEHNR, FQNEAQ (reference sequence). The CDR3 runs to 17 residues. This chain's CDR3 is CASSLLYGQGNTGELFF. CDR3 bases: TGTGCCAGCAGCTTACTTTACGGACAGGGGAACACCGGGGAGCTGTTTTTT.

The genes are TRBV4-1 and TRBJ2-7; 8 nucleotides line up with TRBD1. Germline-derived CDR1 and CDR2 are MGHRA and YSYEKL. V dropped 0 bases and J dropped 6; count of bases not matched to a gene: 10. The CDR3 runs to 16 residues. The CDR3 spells CASSQDLSGGTSEQYF. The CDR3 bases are TGCGCCAGCAGCCAAGATCTTTCAGGGGGCACGTCCGAGCAGTACTTC.

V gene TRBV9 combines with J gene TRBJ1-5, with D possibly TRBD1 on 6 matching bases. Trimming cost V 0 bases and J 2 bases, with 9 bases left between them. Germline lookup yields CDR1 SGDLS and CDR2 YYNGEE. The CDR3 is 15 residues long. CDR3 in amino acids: CASSVGQAGNQPQHF. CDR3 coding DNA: TGTGCCAGCAGCGTAGGACAGGCAGGCAATCAGCCCCAGCATTTT. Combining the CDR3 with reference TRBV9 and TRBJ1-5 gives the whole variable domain DSGVTQTPKHLITATGQRVTLRCSPRSGDLSVYWYQQSLDQGLQFLIQYYNGEERAKGNILERFSAQQFPDLHSELNLSSLELGDSALYFCASSVGQAGNQPQHFGDGTRLSIL.

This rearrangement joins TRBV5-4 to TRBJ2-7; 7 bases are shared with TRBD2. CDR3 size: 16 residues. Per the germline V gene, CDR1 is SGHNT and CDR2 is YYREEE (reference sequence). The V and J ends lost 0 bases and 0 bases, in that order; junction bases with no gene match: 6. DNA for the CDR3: TGTGCCAGCAGCTTGGTTCGTTCTAGCGGCTCCTACGAGCAGTACTTC. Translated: CASSLVRSSGSYEQYF.

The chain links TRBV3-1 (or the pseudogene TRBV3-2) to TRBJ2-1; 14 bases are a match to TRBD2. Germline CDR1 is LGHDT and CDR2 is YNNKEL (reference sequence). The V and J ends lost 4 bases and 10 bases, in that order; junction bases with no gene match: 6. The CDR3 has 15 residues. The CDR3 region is CASSRRLAGGQEQFF. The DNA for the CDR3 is TGTGCCAGCAGCCGCAGACTAGCGGGAGGGCAAGAGCAGTTCTTC.

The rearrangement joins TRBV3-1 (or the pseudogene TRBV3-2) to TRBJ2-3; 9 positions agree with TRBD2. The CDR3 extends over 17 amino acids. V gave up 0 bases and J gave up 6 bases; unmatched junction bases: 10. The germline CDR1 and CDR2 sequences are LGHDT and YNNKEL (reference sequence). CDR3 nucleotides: TGTGCCAGCAGCCAAGATAATGGCGGGAGGGGTCGGGATACGCAGTATTTT. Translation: CASSQDNGGRGRDTQYF.

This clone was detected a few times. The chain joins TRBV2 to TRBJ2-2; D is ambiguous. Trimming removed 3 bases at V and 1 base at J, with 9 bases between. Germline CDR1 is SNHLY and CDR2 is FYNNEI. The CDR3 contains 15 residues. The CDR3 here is CASSEYRLNTGELFF. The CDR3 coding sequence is TGTGCCAGCAGTGAGTATAGACTGAACACCGGGGAGCTGTTTTTT.

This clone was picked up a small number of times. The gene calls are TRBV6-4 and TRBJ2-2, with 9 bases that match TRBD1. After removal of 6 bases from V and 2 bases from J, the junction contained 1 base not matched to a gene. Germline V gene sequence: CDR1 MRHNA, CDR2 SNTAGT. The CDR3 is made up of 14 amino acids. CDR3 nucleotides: TGTGCCAGCAGGGGACAGGGAAACACCGGGGAGCTGTTTTTT. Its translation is CASRGQGNTGELFF.

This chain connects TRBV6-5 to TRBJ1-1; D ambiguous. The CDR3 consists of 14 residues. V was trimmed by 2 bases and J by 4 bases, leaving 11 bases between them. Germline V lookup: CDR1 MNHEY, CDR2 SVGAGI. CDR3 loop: CASSYGGLGTEAFF. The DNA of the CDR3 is TGTGCCAGCAGTTACGGAGGGTTGGGCACTGAAGCTTTCTTT.

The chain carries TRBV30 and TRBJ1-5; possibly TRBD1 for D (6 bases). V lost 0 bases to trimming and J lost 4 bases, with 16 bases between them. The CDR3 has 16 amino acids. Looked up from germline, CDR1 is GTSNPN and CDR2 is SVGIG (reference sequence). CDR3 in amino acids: CAWSVRGRGGNQPQHF. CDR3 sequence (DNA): TGTGCCTGGAGTGTGCGGGGGCGGGGGGGAAATCAGCCCCAGCATTTT.

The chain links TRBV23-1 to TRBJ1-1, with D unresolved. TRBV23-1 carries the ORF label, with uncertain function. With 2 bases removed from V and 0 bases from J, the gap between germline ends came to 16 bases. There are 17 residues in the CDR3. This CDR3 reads CASSQPAGGFMNTEAFF. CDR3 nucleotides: TGCGCCAGCAGTCAACCAGCCGGCGGGTTCATGAACACTGAAGCTTTCTTT.

CDR3 residues: CSVDTFGGGTEAFF. The CDR3 DNA is TGCAGCGTTGATACGTTCGGGGGGGGGACTGAAGCTTTCTTT. V is TRBV29-1 and J is TRBJ1-1, with a possible D match to TRBD1 (5 bases). CDR1 is SQVTM, CDR2 ANQGSEA, per germline. The CDR3 is 14 amino acids. V dropped 3 bases and J dropped 5 bases, with 16 bases sitting between them.

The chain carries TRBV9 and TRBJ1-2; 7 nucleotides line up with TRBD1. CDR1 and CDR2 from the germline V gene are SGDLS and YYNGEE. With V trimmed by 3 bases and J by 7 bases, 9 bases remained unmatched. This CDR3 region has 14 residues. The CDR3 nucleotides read TGTGCCAGCAGCGCCACGACAGGGATGGTTGGCTACACCTTC. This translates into CASSATTGMVGYTF.

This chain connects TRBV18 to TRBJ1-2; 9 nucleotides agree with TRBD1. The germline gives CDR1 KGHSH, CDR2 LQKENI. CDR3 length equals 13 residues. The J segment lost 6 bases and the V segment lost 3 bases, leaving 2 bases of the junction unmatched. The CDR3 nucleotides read TGTGCCAGCTCACCCCGGACAGGGGATGGCTACACCTTC. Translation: CASSPRTGDGYTF.